Listed below are T cell receptor beta chains from one sample, sequenced in a study of CD8+ T cells in alopecia areata. The table came from immunoSEQ multiplex PCR; TCRdb's copy has only in-frame clones and leaves some out. The table lists 200,000 to 250,000 clones, more than 55% of them singletons, with 0.95% to 1.5% in the top ten. The sample here was CD4+ T cells sorted from blood, taken at approximately week 45, from a patient treated with tofacitinib. These receptors came from a human donor with alopecia areata. Each CDR3 is given with its conserved first and last residue. D genes are given only for firm matches. Expanded clones get a size class; other rows say once, few or many, or leave the size out.

clone size	V gene	CDR3 length	J gene	D gene	CDR3 protein	CDR3 DNA
.	TRBV30	15	TRBJ2-5	TRBD2	CAWSVPGGIKETQYF	TGTGCCTGGAGTGTACCGGGGGGTATAAAAGAGACCCAGTACTTC
.	TRBV5-5	14	TRBJ2-2	.	CASSLQGNTGELFF	TGTGCCAGCAGCTTACAGGGCAACACCGGGGAGCTGTTTTTT
.	TRBV29-1	14	TRBJ2-7	TRBD1	CSVSHRTGRYEQYF	TGCAGCGTTTCTCATCGGACAGGGCGGTACGAGCAGTACTTC
.	TRBV2	15	TRBJ2-5	.	CASSVRLPLQETQYF	TGTGCCAGCAGTGTGCGGCTGCCCCTCCAAGAGACCCAGTACTTC
.	TRBV4-3	14	TRBJ1-6	.	CASSQGDNNSPLHF	TGCGCCAGCAGCCAAGGGGACAACAATTCACCCCTCCACTTT
.	TRBV28	12	TRBJ1-1	.	CASHFGGTEAFF	TGTGCCAGCCACTTCGGGGGCACTGAAGCTTTCTTT
.	TRBV6-5	14	TRBJ2-6	.	CASRRISGANVLTF	TGTGCCAGCAGAAGGATCTCTGGGGCCAACGTCCTGACTTTC
.	TRBV6-5	15	TRBJ2-3	.	CASRRGASPADTQYF	TGTGCCAGCCGGAGGGGGGCTAGCCCTGCAGATACGCAGTATTTT
.	TRBV14	17	TRBJ2-3	.	CASSHSRSGFSTDTQYF	TGTGCCAGCAGCCATTCGAGAAGTGGATTTAGCACAGATACGCAGTATTTT
once	TRBV29-1	15	TRBJ2-2	.	CSVGESGTNTGELFF	TGCAGCGTTGGTGAGTCCGGGACGAACACCGGGGAGCTGTTTTTT
few	TRBV15	15	TRBJ2-1	.	CATSRDQTPYNEQFF	TGTGCCACCAGCAGAGATCAAACCCCCTACAATGAGCAGTTCTTC
few	TRBV29-1	13	TRBJ2-7	TRBD1	CSVKQGITYEQYF	TGCAGCGTCAAACAGGGGATCACCTACGAGCAGTACTTC
.	TRBV30	16	TRBJ1-5	.	CAWSVRADHRNQPQHF	TGTGCCTGGAGTGTACGGGCAGACCACCGCAATCAGCCCCAGCATTTT
.	TRBV29-1	14	TRBJ2-3	TRBD2	CSVDTTSGGYTQYF	TGCAGCGTTGATACGACTAGCGGGGGTTATACGCAGTATTTT
few	TRBV14	15	TRBJ2-1	TRBD2	CASSHPAGIYNEQFF	TGTGCCAGCAGCCATCCAGCGGGGATCTACAATGAGCAGTTCTTC
.	TRBV29-1	12	TRBJ2-5	TRBD1	CSARQGLETQYF	TGCAGCGCGAGACAGGGGTTAGAGACCCAGTACTTC
.	TRBV4-1	18	TRBJ2-6	.	CASSQESLRILGANVLTF	TGCGCCAGCAGCCAAGAATCCCTGCGAATCTTAGGGGCCAACGTCCTGACTTTC
once	TRBV5-6	15	TRBJ1-3	.	CASSFASGVGNTIYF	TGTGCCAGCAGCTTTGCGTCAGGGGTAGGAAACACCATATATTTT
.	TRBV30	13	TRBJ1-6	.	CAWRSDNNSPLHF	TGTGCCTGGAGGAGTGACAACAATTCACCCCTCCACTTT
few	TRBV29-1	12	TRBJ2-7	.	CSVEMDGYEQYF	TGCAGCGTTGAGATGGACGGCTACGAGCAGTACTTC
.	TRBV19	13	TRBJ1-6	.	CASRDGPNSPLHF	TGTGCCAGTAGGGACGGACCCAATTCACCCCTCCACTTT
few	TRBV5-1	16	TRBJ1-2	.	CASSLARGTSNYGYTF	TGCGCCAGCAGCTTGGCGAGGGGAACCTCTAACTATGGCTACACCTTC